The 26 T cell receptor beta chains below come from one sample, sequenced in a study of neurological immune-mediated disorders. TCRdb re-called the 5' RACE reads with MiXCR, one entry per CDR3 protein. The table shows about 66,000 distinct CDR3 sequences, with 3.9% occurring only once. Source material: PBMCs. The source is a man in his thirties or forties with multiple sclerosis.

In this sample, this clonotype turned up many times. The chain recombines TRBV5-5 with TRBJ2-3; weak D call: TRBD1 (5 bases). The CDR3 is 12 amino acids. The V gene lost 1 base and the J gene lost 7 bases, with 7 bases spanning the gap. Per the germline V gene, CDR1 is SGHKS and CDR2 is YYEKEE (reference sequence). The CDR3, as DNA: TGTGCCAGCAGCTTGTTGGACAATACGCAGTATTTT. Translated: CASSLLDNTQYF.

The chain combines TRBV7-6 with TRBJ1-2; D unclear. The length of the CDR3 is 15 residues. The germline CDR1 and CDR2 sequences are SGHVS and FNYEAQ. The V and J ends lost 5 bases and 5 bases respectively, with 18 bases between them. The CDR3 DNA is TGTGCCAGCAGCCCTAGCGTGGACCGAACTTATGGCTACACCTTC. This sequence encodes CASSPSVDRTYGYTF.

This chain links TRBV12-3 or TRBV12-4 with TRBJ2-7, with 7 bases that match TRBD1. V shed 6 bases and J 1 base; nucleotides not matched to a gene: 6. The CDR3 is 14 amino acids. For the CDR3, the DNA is TGTGCCAGCAGCAATGAGACAGGGTCCTACGAGCAGTACTTC. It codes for CASSNETGSYEQYF.

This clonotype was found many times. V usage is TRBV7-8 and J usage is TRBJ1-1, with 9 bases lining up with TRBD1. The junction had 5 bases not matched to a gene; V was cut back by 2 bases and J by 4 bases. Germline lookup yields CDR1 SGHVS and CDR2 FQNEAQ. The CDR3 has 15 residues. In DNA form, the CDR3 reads TGTGCCAGCAGCTTAACAGGGGGCTGGGGCACTGAAGCTTTCTTT. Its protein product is CASSLTGGWGTEAFF.

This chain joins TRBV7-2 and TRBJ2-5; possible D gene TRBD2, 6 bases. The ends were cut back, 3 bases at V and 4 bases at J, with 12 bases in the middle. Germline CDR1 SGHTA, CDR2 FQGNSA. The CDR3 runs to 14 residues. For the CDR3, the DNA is TGTGCCAGCAGCTTCCTAGCGTTTGGAGAGACCCAGTACTTC. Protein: CASSFLAFGETQYF.

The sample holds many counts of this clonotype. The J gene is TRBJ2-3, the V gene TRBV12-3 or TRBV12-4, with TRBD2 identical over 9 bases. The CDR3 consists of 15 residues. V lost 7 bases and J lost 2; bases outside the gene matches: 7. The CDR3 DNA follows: TGTGCCAGCATCCATAGCGGGGGAATCACAGATACGCAGTATTTT. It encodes CASIHSGGITDTQYF.

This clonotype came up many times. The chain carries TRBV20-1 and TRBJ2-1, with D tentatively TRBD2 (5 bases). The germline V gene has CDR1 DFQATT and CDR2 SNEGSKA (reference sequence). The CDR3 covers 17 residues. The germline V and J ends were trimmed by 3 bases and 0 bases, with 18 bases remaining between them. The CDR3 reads CSARRASGRSSYNEQFF. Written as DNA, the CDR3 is TGCAGTGCTAGGCGGGCCTCAGGCAGGAGCTCCTACAATGAGCAGTTCTTC.

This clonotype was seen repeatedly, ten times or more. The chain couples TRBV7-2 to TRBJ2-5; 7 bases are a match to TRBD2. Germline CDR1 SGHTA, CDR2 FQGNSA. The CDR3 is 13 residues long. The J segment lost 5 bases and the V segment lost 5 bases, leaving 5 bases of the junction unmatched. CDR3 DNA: TGTGCCAGCAGCGGGGGGGGATTTGAGACCCAGTACTTC. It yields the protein CASSGGGFETQYF.

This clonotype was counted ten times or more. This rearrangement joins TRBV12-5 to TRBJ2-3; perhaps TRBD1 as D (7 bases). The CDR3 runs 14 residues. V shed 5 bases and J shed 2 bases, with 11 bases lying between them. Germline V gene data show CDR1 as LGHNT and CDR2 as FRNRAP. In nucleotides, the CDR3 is TGTGCTAGTGGTGCGGGACAGAACACAGATACGCAGTATTTT. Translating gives CASGAGQNTDTQYF.

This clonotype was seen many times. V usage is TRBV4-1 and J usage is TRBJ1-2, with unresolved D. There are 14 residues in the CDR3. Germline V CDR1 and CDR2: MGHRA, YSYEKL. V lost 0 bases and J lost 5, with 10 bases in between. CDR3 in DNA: TGCGCCAGCAGCCAAGATTTATCCGGGTATGGCTACACCTTC. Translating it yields CASSQDLSGYGYTF.

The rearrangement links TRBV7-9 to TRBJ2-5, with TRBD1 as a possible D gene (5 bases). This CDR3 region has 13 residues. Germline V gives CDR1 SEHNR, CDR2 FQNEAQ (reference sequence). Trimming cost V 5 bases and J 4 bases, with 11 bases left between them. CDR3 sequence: CASSPERGETQYF. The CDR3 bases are TGTGCCAGCAGCCCGGAAAGGGGAGAGACCCAGTACTTC. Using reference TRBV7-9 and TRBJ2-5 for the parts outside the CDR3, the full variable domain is DTGVSQNPRHKITKRGQNVTFRCDPISEHNRLYWYRQTLGQGPEFLTYFQNEAQLEKSRLLSDRFSAERPKGSFSTLEIQRTEQGDSAMYLCASSPERGETQYFGPGTRLLVL.

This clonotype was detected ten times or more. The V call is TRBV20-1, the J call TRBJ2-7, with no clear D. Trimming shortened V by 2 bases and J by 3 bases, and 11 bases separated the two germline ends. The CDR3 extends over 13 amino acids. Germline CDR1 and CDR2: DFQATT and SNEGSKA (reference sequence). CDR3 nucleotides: TGCAGTGCTAGACCGGAATCCATCTACGAGCAGTACTTC. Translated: CSARPESIYEQYF.

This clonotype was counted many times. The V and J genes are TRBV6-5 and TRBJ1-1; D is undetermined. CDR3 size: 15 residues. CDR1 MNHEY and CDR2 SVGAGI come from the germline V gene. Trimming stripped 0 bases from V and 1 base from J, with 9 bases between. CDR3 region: CASSYSGNPNTEAFF. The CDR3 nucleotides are TGTGCCAGCAGTTACTCAGGCAACCCGAACACTGAAGCTTTCTTT.

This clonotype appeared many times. In nucleotides, the CDR3 is TGTGCCAGCAGCCTCACAATGGATCAGCCCCAGCATTTT. It codes for CASSLTMDQPQHF. The chain couples TRBV7-2 to TRBJ1-5; D gene ambiguous. Germline V gene data show CDR1 as SGHTA and CDR2 as FQGNSA. V lost 5 bases and J lost 5, with 10 bases in between. The CDR3 loop spans 13 amino acids.

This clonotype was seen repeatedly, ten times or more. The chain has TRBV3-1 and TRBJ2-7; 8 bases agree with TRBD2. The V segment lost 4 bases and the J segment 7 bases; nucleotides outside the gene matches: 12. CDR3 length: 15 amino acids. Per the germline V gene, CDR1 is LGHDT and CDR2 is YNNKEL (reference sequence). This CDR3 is CASSPRPGGAWEQYF. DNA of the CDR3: TGTGCCAGCAGCCCGAGGCCCGGGGGGGCATGGGAGCAGTACTTC.

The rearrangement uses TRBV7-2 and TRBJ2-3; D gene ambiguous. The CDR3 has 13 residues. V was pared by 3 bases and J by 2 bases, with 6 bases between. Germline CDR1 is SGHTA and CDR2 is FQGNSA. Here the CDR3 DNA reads TGTGCCAGCAGCTTTCCGCCCACAGATACGCAGTATTTT. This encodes CASSFPPTDTQYF.

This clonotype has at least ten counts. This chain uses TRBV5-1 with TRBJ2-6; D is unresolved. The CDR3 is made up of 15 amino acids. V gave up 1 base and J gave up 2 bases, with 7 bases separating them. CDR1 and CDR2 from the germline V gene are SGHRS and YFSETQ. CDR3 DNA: TGCGCCAGCAGCTTGACGCATCCTGGGGCCAACGTCCTGACTTTC. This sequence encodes CASSLTHPGANVLTF.

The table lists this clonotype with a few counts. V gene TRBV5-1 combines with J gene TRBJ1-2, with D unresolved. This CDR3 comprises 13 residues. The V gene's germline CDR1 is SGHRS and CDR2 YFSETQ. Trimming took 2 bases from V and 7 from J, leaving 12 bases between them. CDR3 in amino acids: CASSFVAKGGYTF. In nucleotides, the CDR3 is TGCGCCAGCAGCTTTGTAGCTAAGGGTGGCTACACCTTC.

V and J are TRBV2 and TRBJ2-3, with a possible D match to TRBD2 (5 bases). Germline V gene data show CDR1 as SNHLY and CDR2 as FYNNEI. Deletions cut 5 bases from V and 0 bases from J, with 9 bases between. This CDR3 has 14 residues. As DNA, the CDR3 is TGTGCCAGCAGTCCGGGGTCGAGCACAGATACGCAGTATTTT. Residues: CASSPGSSTDTQYF.

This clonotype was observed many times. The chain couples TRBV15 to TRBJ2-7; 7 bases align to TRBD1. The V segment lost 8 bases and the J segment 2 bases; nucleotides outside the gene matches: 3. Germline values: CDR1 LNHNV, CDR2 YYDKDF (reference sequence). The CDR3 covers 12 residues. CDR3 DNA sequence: TGTGCCACCGAAGGGGGCCCCTACGAGCAGTACTTC. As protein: CATEGGPYEQYF.

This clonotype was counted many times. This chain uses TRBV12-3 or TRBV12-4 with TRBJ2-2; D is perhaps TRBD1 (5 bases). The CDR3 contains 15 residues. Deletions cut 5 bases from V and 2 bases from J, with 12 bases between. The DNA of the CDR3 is TGTGCCAGCAGTGGTGACAGAGTCAACACCGGGGAGCTGTTTTTT. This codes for CASSGDRVNTGELFF.

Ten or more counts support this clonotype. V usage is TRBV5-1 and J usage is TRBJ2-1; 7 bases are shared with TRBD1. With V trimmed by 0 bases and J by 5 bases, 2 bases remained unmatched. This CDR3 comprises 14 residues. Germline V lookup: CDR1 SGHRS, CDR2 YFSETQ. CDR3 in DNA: TGCGCCAGCAGCTTGGATGGGACAGACAATGAGCAGTTCTTC. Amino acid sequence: CASSLDGTDNEQFF.

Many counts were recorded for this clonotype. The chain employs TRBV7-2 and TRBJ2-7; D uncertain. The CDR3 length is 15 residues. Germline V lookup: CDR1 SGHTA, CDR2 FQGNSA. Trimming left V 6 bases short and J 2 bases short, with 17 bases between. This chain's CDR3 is CASSSPVWTAYEQYF. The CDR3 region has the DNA TGTGCCAGCAGTAGTCCGGTGTGGACCGCCTACGAGCAGTACTTC. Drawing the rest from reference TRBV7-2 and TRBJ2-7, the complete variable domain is GAGVSQSPSNKVTEKGKDVELRCDPISGHTALYWYRQSLGQGLEFLIYFQGNSAPDKSGLPSDRFSAERTGGSVSTLTIQRTQQEDSAVYLCASSSPVWTAYEQYFGPGTRLTVT.

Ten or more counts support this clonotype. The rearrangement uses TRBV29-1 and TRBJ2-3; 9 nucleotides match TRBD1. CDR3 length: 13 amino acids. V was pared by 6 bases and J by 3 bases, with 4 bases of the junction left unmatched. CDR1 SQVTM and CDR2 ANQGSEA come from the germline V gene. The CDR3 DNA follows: TGCAGCGTGGGACAGGGAAGGACAGATACGCAGTATTTT. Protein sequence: CSVGQGRTDTQYF.

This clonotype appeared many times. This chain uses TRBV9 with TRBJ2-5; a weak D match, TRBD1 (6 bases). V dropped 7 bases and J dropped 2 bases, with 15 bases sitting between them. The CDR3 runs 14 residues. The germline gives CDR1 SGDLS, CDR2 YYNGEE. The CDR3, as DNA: TGTGCCAGCGCCAGGGGAAGGTGGCAAGAGACCCAGTACTTC. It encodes CASARGRWQETQYF.

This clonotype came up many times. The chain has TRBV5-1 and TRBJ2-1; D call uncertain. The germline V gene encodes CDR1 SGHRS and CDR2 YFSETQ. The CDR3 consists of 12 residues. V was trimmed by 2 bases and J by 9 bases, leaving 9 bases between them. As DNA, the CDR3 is TGCGCCAGCAGCTTAAAGATTACTGAGCAGTTCTTC. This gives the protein CASSLKITEQFF.